This TCR beta chain was observed in a study of STAT5B mutations in CD4+ large granular lymphocyte leukemia. The assay was immunoSEQ multiplex PCR, and TCRdb's table has in-frame clones only and misses some. In the table there are tens of thousands of clones, approximately 72% of which are singletons. With 5 bases removed from V and 3 bases from J, the gap between germline ends came to 13 bases. The germline CDR1 and CDR2 sequences are SGHTA and FQGNSA. The CDR3 has 14 amino acids. Sample: CD4+ T cells from blood buffy coats. The sequence came from a human donor in good health. The V gene is TRBV7-2, the J gene TRBJ2-5, with a tentative D call TRBD1 (7 bases). In DNA, the CDR3 is TGTGCCAGCAGCCGGGGGCAGGGGGAAGAGACCCAGTACTTC. Protein sequence: CASSRGQGEETQYF. The full variable domain, its missing parts supplied by reference TRBV7-2 and TRBJ2-5, is GAGVSQSPSNKVTEKGKDVELRCDPISGHTALYWYRQSLGQGLEFLIYFQGNSAPDKSGLPSDRFSAERTGGSVSTLTIQRTQQEDSAVYLCASSRGQGEETQYFGPGTRLLVL.